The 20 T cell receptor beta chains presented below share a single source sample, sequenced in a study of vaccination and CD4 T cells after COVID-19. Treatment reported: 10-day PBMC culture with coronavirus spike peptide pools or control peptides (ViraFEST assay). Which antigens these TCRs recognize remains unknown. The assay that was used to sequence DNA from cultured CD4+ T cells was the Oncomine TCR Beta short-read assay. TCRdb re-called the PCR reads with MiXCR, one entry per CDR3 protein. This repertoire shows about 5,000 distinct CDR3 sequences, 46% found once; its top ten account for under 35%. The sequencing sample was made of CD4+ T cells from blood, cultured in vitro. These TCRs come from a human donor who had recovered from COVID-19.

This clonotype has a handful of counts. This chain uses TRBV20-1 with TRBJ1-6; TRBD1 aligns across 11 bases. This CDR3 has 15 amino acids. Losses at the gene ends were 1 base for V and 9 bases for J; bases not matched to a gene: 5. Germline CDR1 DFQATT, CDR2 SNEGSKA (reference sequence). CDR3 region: CSARGRTGGSSPLHF. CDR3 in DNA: TGCAGTGCTAGAGGTCGGACAGGGGGCAGTTCACCCCTCCACTTT.

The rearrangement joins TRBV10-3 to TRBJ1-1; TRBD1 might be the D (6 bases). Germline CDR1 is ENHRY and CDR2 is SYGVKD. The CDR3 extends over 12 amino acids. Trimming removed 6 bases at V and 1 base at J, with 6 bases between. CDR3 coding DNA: TGTGCCATCAGGGGACAGAACACTGAAGCTTTCTTT. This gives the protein CAIRGQNTEAFF.

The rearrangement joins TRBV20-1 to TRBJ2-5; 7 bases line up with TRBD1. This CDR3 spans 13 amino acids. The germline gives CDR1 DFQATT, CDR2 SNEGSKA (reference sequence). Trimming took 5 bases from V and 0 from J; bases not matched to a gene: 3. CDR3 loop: CSAEQGYQETQYF. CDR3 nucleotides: TGCAGTGCTGAACAGGGGTACCAAGAGACCCAGTACTTC.

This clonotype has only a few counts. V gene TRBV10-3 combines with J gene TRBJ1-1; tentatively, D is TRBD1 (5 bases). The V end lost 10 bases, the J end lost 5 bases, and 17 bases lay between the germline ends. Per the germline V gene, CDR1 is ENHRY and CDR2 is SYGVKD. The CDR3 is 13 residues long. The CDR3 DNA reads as TGTGCCACTACTTCGGGGGTATTGACTGAAGCTTTCTTT. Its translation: CATTSGVLTEAFF.

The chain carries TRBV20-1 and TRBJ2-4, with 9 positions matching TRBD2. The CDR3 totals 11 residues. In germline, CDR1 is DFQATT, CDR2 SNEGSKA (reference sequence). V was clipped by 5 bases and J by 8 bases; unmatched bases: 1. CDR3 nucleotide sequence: TGCAGTGCTGGACTAGCGCACATTCAGTACTTC. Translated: CSAGLAHIQYF.

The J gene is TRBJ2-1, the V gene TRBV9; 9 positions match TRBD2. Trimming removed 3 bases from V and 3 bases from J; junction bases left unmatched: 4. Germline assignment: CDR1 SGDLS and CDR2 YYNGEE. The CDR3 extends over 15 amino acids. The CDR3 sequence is CASSASGDNYNEQFF. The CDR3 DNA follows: TGTGCCAGCAGCGCTAGCGGGGATAACTACAATGAGCAGTTCTTC.

The CDR3 DNA reads TGTGCCAGCAGTTATTGGGACAGGGCTGGGGGCTACACCTTC. It yields the protein CASSYWDRAGGYTF. This chain uses TRBV2 with TRBJ1-2; 9 nucleotides align to TRBD1. In germline, CDR1 is SNHLY, CDR2 FYNNEI. V shed 5 bases and J 8 bases; nucleotides not matched to a gene: 9. This CDR3 is 14 amino acids long. Full variable domain (outside the CDR3, taken from reference TRBV2 and TRBJ1-2): EPEVTQTPSHQVTQMGQEVILRCVPISNHLYFYWYRQILGQKVEFLVSFYNNEISEKSEIFDDQFSVERPDGSNFTLKIRSTKLEDSAMYFCASSYWDRAGGYTFGSGTRLTVV.

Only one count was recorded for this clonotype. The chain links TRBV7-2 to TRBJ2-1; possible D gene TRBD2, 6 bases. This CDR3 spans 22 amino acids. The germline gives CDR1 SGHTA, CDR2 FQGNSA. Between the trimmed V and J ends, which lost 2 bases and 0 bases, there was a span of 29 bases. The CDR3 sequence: CASSLRKLTGTRDFSSYNEQFF. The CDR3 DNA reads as TGTGCCAGCAGCTTACGGAAGTTAACCGGGACTCGAGATTTCAGCTCCTACAATGAGCAGTTCTTC.

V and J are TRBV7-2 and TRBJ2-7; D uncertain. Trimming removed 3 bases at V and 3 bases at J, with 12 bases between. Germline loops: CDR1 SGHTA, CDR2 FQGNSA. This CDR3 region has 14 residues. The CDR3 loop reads CASSFDFQDYEQYF. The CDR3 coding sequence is TGTGCCAGCAGCTTTGACTTCCAAGACTACGAGCAGTACTTC.

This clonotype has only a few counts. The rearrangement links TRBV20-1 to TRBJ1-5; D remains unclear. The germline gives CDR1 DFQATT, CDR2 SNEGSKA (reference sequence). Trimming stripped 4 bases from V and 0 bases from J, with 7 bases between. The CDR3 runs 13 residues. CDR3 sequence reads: CSANQYSNQPQHF. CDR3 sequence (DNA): TGCAGTGCTAACCAATATAGCAATCAGCCCCAGCATTTT.

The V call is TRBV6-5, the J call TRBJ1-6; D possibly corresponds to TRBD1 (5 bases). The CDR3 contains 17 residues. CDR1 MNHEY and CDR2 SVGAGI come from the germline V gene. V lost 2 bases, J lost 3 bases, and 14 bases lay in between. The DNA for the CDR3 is TGTGCCAGCAGTTACGCCTGGACGGGACTCTATAATTCACCCCTCCACTTT. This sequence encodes CASSYAWTGLYNSPLHF.

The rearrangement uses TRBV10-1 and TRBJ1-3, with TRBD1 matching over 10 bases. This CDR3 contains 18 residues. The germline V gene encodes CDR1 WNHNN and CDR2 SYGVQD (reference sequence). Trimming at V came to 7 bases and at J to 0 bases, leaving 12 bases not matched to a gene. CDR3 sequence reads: CASTGQGIRIPSGNTIYF. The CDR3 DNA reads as TGCGCCAGCACGGGACAGGGGATCCGTATCCCCTCTGGAAACACCATATATTTT.

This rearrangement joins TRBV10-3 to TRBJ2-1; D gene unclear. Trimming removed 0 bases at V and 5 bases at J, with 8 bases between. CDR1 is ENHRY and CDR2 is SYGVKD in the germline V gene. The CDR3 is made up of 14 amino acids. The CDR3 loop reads CAISESETNNEQFF. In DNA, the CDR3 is TGTGCCATCAGTGAGTCGGAGACAAACAATGAGCAGTTCTTC.

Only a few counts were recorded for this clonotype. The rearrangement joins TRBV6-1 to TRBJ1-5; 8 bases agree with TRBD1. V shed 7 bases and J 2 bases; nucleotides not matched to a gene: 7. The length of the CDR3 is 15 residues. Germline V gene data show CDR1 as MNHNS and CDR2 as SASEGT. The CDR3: CASILDRGRNQPQHF. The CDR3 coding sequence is TGTGCCAGCATCCTCGACAGGGGACGCAATCAGCCCCAGCATTTT.

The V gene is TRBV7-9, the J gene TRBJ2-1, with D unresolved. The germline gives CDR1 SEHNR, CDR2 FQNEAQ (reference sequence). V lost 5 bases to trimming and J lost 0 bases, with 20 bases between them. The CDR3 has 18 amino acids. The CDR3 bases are TGTGCCAGCAGCCCCCGTAGAACCGCGTATAGCTCCTACAATGAGCAGTTCTTC. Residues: CASSPRRTAYSSYNEQFF. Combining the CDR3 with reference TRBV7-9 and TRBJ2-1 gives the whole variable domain DTGVSQNPRHKITKRGQNVTFRCDPISEHNRLYWYRQTLGQGPEFLTYFQNEAQLEKSRLLSDRFSAERPKGSFSTLEIQRTEQGDSAMYLCASSPRRTAYSSYNEQFFGPGTRLTVL.

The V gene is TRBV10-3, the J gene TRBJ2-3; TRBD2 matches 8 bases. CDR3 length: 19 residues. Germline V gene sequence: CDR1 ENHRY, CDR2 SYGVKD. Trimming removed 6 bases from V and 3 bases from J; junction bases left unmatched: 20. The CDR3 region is CAISTSGGARGVKTDTQYF. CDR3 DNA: TGTGCCATCAGCACTAGCGGAGGGGCGAGGGGGGTCAAGACAGATACGCAGTATTTT.

CDR3 residues: CASSLRGIAGSRSSGANVLTF. The CDR3 region has the DNA TGTGCCAGCAGCTTAAGGGGTATAGCGGGGTCACGGAGCTCTGGGGCCAACGTCCTGACTTTC. J is TRBJ2-6 and V is TRBV7-3, with 8 bases identical to TRBD2. This CDR3 contains 21 residues. Trimming cost V 1 base and J 0 bases; bases outside gene matches: 14. Germline CDR1 is SGHTA and CDR2 is FQGTGA.

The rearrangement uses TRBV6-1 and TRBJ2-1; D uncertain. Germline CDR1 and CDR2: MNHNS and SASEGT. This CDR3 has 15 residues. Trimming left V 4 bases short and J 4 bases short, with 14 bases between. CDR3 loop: CASSGLGGSYNEQFF. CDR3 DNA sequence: TGTGCCAGCAGTGGCCTCGGTGGATCTTACAATGAGCAGTTCTTC.

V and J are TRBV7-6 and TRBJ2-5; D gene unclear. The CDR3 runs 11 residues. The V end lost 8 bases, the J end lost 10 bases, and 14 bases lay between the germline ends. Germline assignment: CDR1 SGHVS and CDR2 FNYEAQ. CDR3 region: CASGMGGNQYF. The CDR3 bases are TGTGCCAGCGGCATGGGTGGAAACCAGTACTTC. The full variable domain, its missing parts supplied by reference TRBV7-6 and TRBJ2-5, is GAGVSQSPRYKVTKRGQDVALRCDPISGHVSLYWYRQALGQGPEFLTYFNYEAQQDKSGLPNDRFSAERPEGSISTLTIQRTEQRDSAMYRCASGMGGNQYFGPGTRLLVL.

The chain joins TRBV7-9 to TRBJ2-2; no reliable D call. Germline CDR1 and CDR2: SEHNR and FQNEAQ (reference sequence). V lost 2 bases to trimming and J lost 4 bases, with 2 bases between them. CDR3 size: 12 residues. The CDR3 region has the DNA TGTGCCAGCAGCTTATCCACCGGGGAGCTGTTTTTT. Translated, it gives CASSLSTGELFF.